Below, one T cell receptor (beta chain) is given with its context. Here immunoSEQ multiplex PCR was the method, and the copy in TCRdb shows in-frame clones only, minus some. This table has about 120,000 clones, more than 75% appearing once. The data belong to a study of control samples from healthy donors and cancer patients. J lost 1 base, V lost 6 bases, and 11 bases had no gene match. The CDR3 extends over 16 amino acids. Per germline, CDR1 MDHEN and CDR2 SYDVKM. Sequencing input: blood. This chain uses TRBV28 with TRBJ1-1; 7 positions match TRBD1. The receptor was isolated from a young man in good health. The CDR3 is CASSGNRPGGNTEAFF. CDR3 nucleotide sequence: TGTGCCAGCAGCGGAAACAGACCAGGGGGGAACACTGAAGCTTTCTTT.